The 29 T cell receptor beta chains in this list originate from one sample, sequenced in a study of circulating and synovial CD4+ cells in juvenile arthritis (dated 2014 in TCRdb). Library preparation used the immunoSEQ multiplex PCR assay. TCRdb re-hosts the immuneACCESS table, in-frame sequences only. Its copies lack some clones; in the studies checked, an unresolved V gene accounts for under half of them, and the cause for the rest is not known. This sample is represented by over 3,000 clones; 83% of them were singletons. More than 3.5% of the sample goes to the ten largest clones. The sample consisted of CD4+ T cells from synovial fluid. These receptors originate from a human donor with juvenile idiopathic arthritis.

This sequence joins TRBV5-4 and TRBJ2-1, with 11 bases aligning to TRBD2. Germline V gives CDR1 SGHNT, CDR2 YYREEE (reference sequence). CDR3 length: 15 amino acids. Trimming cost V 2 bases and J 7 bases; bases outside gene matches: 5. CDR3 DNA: TGTGCCAGCAGCTTTCGGGGACTAGCGGCAAATGAGCAGTTCTTC. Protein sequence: CASSFRGLAANEQFF.

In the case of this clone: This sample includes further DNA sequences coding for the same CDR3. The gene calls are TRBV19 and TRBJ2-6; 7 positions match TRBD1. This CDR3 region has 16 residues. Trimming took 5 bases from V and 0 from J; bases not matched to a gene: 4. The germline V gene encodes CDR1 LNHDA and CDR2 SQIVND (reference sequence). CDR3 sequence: CASSPGQASGANVLTF. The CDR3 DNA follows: TGTGCCAGTAGTCCCGGACAGGCCTCTGGGGCCAACGTCCTGACTTTC.

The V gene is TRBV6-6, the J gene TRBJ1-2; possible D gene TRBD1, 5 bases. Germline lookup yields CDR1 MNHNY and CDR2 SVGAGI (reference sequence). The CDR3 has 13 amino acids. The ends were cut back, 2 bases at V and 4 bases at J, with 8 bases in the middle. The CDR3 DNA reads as TGTGCCAGCAGTTACGGGGCTCTCTATGGCTACACCTTC. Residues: CASSYGALYGYTF.

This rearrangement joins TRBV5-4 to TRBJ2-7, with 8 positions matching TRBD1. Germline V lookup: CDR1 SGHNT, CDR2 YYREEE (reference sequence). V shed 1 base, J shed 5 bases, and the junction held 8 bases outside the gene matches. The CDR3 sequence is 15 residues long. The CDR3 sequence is CASSLSAGGANEQYF. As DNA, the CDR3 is TGTGCCAGCAGCTTGAGCGCAGGGGGCGCGAACGAGCAGTACTTC.

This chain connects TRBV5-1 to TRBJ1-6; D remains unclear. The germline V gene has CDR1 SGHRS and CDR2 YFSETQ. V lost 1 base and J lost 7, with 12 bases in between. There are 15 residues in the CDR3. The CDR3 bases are TGCGCCAGCAGCTTGTCCGGGATTTCAAATTCACCCCTCCACTTT. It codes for CASSLSGISNSPLHF.

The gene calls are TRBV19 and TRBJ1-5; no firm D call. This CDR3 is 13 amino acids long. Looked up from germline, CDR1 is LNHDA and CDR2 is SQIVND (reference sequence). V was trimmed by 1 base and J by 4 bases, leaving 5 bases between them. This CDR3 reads CASSIALNQPQHF. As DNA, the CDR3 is TGTGCCAGTAGTATAGCATTGAATCAGCCCCAGCATTTT.

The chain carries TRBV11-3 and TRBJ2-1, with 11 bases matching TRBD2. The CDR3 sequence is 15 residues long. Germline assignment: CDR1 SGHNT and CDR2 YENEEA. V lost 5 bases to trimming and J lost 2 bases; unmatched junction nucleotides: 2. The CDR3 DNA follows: TGTGCCAGCAGCAAACTAGCGGGGGCCTACAATGAGCAGTTCTTC. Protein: CASSKLAGAYNEQFF. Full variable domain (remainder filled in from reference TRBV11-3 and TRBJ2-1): EAGVVQSPRYKIIEKKQPVAFWCNPISGHNTLYWYLQNLGQGPELLIRYENEEAVDDSQLPKDRFSAERLKGVDSTLKIQPAELGDSAVYLCASSKLAGAYNEQFFGPGTRLTVL.

The CDR3 coding sequence is TGTGCCAGCAGCGTAGCTGGGCGGGGGAGCTATGGCTACACCTTC. Translated, it gives CASSVAGRGSYGYTF. This chain links TRBV9 with TRBJ1-2; D possibly corresponds to TRBD1 (5 bases). The V end was cut by 0 bases, the J end by 4 bases, with 13 bases between. Germline values: CDR1 SGDLS, CDR2 YYNGEE. The CDR3 has 15 amino acids.

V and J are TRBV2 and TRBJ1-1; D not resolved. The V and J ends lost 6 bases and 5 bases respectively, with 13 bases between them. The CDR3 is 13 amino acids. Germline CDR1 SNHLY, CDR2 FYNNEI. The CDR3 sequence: CASRQSGRTEAFF. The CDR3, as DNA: TGTGCCAGCAGGCAGAGCGGGAGGACTGAAGCTTTCTTT.

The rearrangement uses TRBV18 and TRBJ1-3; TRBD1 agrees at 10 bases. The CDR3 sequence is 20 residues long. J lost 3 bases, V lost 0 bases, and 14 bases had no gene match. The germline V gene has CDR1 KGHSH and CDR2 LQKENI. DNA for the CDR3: TGTGCCAGCTCACCACCAAACAAAGCGGACAGGGGGGTAATTGGAAACACCATATATTTT. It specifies CASSPPNKADRGVIGNTIYF.

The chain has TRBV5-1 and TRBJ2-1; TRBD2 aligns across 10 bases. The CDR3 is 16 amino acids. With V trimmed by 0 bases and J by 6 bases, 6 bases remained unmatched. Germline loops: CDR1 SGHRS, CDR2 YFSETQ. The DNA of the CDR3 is TGCGCCAGCAGCTTGGAACTGGCTAGCGGGAGCAATGAGCAGTTCTTC. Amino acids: CASSLELASGSNEQFF.

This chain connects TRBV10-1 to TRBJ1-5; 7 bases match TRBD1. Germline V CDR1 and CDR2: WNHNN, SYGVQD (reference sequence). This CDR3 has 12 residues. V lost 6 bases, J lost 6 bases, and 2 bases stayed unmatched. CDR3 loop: CASSTGVQPQHF. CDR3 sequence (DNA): TGCGCCAGCAGCACAGGGGTTCAGCCCCAGCATTTT.

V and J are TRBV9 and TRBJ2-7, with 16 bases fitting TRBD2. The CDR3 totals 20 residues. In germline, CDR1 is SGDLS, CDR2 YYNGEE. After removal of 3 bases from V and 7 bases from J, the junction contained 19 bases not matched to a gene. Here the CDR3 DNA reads TGTGCCAGCAGCGCAGTTCCCGGGACTAGCGGGGGGGAACGGGCCTTAGAGCAGTACTTC. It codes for CASSAVPGTSGGERALEQYF.

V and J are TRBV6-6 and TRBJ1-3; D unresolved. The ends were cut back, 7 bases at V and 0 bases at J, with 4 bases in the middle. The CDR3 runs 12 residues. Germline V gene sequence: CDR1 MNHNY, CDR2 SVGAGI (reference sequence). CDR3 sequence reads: CASTISGNTIYF. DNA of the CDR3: TGTGCCAGCACTATCTCTGGAAACACCATATATTTT.

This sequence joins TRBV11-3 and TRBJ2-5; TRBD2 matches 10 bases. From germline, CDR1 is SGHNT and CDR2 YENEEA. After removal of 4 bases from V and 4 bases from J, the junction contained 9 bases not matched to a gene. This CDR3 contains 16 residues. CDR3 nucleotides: TGTGCCAGCAGCTCAACGCTAGCGGGAGATGGAGAGACCCAGTACTTC. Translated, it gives CASSSTLAGDGETQYF.

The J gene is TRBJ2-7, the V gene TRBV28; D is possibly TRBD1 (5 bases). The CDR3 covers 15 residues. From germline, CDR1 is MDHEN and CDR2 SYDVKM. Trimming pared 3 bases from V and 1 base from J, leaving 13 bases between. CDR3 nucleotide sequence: TGTGCCAGCAGTTTTCCACGTGGACATTCCTACGAGCAGTACTTC. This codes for CASSFPRGHSYEQYF.

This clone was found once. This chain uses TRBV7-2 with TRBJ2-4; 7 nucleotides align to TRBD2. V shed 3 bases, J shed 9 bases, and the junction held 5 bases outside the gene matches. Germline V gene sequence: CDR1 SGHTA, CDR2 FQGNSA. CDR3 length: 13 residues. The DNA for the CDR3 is TGTGCCAGCAGCTTCGGCGGGGAGGGCATTCAGTACTTC. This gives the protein CASSFGGEGIQYF.

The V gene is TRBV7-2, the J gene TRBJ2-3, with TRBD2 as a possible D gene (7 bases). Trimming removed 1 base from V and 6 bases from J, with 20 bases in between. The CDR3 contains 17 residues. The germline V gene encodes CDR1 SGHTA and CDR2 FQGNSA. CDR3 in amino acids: CASSLDLRGGSQDTQYF. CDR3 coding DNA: TGTGCCAGCAGCTTAGACCTGAGGGGGGGCAGTCAGGATACGCAGTATTTT.

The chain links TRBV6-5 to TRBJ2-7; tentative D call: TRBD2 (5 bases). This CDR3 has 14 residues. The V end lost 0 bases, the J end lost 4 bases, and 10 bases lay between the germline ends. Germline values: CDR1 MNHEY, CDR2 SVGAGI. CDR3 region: CASSYSLGGYEQYF. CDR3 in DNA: TGTGCCAGCAGTTACTCGTTGGGCGGGTACGAGCAGTACTTC.

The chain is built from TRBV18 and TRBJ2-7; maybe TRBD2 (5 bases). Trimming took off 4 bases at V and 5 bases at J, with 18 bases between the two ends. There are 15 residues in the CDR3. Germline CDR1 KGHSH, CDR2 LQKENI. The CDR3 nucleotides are TGTGCCAGCTCACTAGACTACGAAGCTCCGAACGAGCAGTACTTC. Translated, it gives CASSLDYEAPNEQYF.

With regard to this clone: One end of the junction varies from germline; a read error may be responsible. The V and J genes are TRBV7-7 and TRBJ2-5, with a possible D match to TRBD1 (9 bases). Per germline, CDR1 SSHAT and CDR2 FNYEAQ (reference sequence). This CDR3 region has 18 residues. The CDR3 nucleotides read TGTGCTAGCAGCTTGGGACAGGGTAGGATGGGACTAGGGCGAATCCAGTACTTC. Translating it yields CASSLGQGRMGLGRIQYF.

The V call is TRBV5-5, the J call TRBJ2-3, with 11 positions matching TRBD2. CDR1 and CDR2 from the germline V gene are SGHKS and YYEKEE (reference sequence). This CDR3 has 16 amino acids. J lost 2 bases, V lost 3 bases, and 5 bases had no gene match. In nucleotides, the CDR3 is TGTGCCAGCAGCTCATTAGCGGGGGGGTTCACAGATACGCAGTATTTT. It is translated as CASSSLAGGFTDTQYF.

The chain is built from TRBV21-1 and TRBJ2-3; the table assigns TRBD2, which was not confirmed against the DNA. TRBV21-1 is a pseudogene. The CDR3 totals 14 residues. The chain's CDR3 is CASSVRECRDTQYF. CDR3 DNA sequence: TGTGCCAGCAGCGTGCGGGAGTGTAGAGATACGCAGTATTTT.

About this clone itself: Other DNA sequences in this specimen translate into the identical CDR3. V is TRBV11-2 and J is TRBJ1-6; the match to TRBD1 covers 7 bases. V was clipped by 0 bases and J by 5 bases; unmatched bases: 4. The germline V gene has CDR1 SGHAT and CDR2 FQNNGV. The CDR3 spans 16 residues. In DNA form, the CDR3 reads TGTGCCAGCAGCTTAGAAGGGACAGTCAATAATTCACCCCTCCACTTT. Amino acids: CASSLEGTVNNSPLHF.

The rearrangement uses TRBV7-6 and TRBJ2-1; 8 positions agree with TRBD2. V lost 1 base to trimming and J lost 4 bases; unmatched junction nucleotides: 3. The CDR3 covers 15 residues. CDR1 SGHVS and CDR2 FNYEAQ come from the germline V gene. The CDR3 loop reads CASSLDGGEYNEQFF. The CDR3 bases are TGTGCCAGCAGCTTAGACGGGGGGGAGTACAATGAGCAGTTCTTC.

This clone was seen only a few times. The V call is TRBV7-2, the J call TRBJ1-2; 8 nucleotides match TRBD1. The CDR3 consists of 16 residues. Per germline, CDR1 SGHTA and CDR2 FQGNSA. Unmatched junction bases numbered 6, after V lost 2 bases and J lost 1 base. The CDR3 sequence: CASSLQPGQVNYGYTF. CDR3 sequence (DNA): TGTGCCAGCAGCTTACAACCGGGACAGGTTAACTATGGCTACACCTTC. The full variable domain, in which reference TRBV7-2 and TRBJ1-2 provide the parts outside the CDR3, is GAGVSQSPSNKVTEKGKDVELRCDPISGHTALYWYRQSLGQGLEFLIYFQGNSAPDKSGLPSDRFSAERTGGSVSTLTIQRTQQEDSAVYLCASSLQPGQVNYGYTFGSGTRLTVV.

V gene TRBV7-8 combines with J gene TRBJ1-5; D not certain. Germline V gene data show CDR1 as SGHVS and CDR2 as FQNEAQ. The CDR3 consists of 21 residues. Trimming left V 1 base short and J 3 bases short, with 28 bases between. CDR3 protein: CASSLVHEGPTLLGVNQPQHF. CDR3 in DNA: TGTGCCAGCAGCTTAGTTCACGAAGGACCGACCCTCTTGGGAGTCAATCAGCCCCAGCATTTT.

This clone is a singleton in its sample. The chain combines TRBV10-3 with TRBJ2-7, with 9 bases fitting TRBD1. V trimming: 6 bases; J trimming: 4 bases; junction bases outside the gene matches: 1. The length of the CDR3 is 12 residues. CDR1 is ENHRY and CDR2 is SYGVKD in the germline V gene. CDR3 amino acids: CAIRDRGYEQYF. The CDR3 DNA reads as TGTGCCATCAGGGACAGGGGATACGAGCAGTACTTC.

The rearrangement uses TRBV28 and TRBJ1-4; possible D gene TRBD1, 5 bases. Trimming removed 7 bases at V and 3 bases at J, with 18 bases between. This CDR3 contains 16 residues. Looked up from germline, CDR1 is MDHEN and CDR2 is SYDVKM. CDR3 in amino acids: CASTMGGVSANEKLFF. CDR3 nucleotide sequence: TGTGCCAGCACCATGGGGGGGGTCTCGGCTAATGAAAAACTGTTTTTT.